These 21 T cell receptor beta chains originate from one sample sequenced in a study of blood T cell repertoires in COVID-19. TCRdb's copy holds only in-frame clones and misses some; the assay was immunoSEQ multiplex PCR. In the table there are around 270,000 clones, approximately 85% of which are singletons. The sequenced sample consisted of PBMCs or T cells enriched from blood (not recorded which). All receptors come from a woman under 40 who had recovered from COVID-19.

The rearrangement joins TRBV12-3 or TRBV12-4 to TRBJ1-1; D is unresolved. Trimming removed 7 bases from V and 3 bases from J, with 9 bases in between. The CDR3 loop spans 12 amino acids. The CDR3 DNA follows: TGTGCCAGCAATATCCGGGACACTGAAGCTTTCTTT. It translates to CASNIRDTEAFF.

CDR3: CASSMAQGRANEQFF. The DNA for the CDR3 is TGTGCCAGTAGTATGGCGCAGGGGAGGGCGAATGAGCAGTTCTTC. V gene TRBV19 combines with J gene TRBJ2-1; D might be TRBD2 (7 bases). CDR1 and CDR2 (germline): LNHDA, SQIVND (reference sequence). The CDR3 is 15 amino acids. V gave up 3 bases and J gave up 7 bases, with 16 bases separating them. Drawing the rest from reference TRBV19 and TRBJ2-1, the complete variable domain is DGGITQSPKYLFRKEGQNVTLSCEQNLNHDAMYWYRQDPGQGLRLIYYSQIVNDFQKGDIAEGYSVSREKKESFPLTVTSAQKNPTAFYLCASSMAQGRANEQFFGPGTRLTVL.

As DNA, the CDR3 is TGTGCCAGCAGCTATACGGGTGTCTACGAGCAGTACTTC. Protein: CASSYTGVYEQYF. The chain uses TRBV2 and TRBJ2-7; D gene ambiguous. Germline lookup yields CDR1 SNHLY and CDR2 FYNNEI. Trimming took off 6 bases at V and 3 bases at J, with 12 bases between the two ends. The CDR3 runs 13 residues. Combining the CDR3 with reference TRBV2 and TRBJ2-7 gives the whole variable domain EPEVTQTPSHQVTQMGQEVILRCVPISNHLYFYWYRQILGQKVEFLVSFYNNEISEKSEIFDDQFSVERPDGSNFTLKIRSTKLEDSAMYFCASSYTGVYEQYFGPGTRLTVT.

The V call is TRBV13, the J call TRBJ2-1; 8 bases fit TRBD2. Losses at the gene ends were 5 bases for V and 7 bases for J; bases not matched to a gene: 10. The germline V gene encodes CDR1 PRHDT and CDR2 FYEKMQ (reference sequence). The CDR3 consists of 15 residues. The CDR3 nucleotides are TGTGCCAGCAGCCCCCCGAACGGGAGGGGGAATGAGCAGTTCTTC. It encodes CASSPPNGRGNEQFF.

The chain's CDR3 is CASSLPGLTYEQYF. The CDR3 DNA sequence: TGTGCCAGCAGCTTGCCCGGACTCACCTACGAGCAGTACTTC. This chain uses TRBV7-9 with TRBJ2-7, with D perhaps matching TRBD2 (5 bases). Deletions cut 3 bases from V and 2 bases from J, with 11 bases between. The germline V gene encodes CDR1 SEHNR and CDR2 FQNEAQ (reference sequence). The CDR3 sequence is 14 residues long.

The rearrangement joins TRBV27 to TRBJ1-1, with TRBD1 as a possible D gene (5 bases). V lost 3 bases and J 1 base, leaving 9 bases between the germline ends. Looked up from germline, CDR1 is MNHEY and CDR2 is SMNVEV (reference sequence). The CDR3 contains 14 residues. The CDR3 spells CASSFPTENTEAFF. For the CDR3, the DNA is TGTGCCAGCAGTTTTCCGACAGAGAACACTGAAGCTTTCTTT.

The chain recombines TRBV14 with TRBJ2-5; D might be TRBD2 (5 bases). Per germline, CDR1 SGHDN and CDR2 FVKESK. The ends were cut back, 1 base at V and 5 bases at J, with 14 bases in the middle. This CDR3 has 15 residues. The CDR3 nucleotides are TGTGCCAGCAGCCAAGGTTCCTGGTCGGGGGAGACCCAGTACTTC. Translated, it gives CASSQGSWSGETQYF.

The gene calls are TRBV2 and TRBJ1-3; D is unclear. The V and J ends lost 3 bases and 0 bases respectively, with 3 bases between them. The CDR3 covers 13 residues. CDR1 and CDR2 from the germline V gene are SNHLY and FYNNEI. The CDR3 bases are TGTGCCAGCAGTGACAGCTCTGGAAACACCATATATTTT. Amino acids: CASSDSSGNTIYF.

This chain joins TRBV28 and TRBJ1-1; the D gene is possibly TRBD1 (6 bases). The V and J ends lost 10 bases and 3 bases respectively, with 15 bases between them. CDR1 MDHEN and CDR2 SYDVKM come from the germline V gene. The CDR3 contains 13 residues. Written as DNA, the CDR3 is TGTGCCACTACCGGGACAATCGACACTGAAGCTTTCTTT. It codes for CATTGTIDTEAFF. Combining the CDR3 with reference TRBV28 and TRBJ1-1 gives the whole variable domain DVKVTQSSRYLVKRTGEKVFLECVQDMDHENMFWYRQDPGLGLRLIYFSYDVKMKEKGDIPEGYSVSREKKERFSLILESASTNQTSMYLCATTGTIDTEAFFGQGTRLTVV.

The rearrangement joins TRBV27 to TRBJ2-1; D is unresolved. With 5 bases removed from V and 4 bases from J, the gap between germline ends came to 9 bases. CDR3 length: 13 amino acids. The germline CDR1 and CDR2 sequences are MNHEY and SMNVEV (reference sequence). Written as DNA, the CDR3 is TGTGCCAGCAGTACGATGGCTTACAATGAGCAGTTCTTC. Protein product: CASSTMAYNEQFF.

This chain links TRBV21-1 with TRBJ2-7; TRBD2 is taken as the D call from the table, unchecked against the DNA. TRBV21-1 is annotated as a pseudogene. The CDR3 totals 10 residues. CDR3 DNA sequence: TGTGCCAGTCTTCCTTGCGAGCAGTACTTC. It yields the protein CASLPCEQYF.

The chain recombines TRBV13 with TRBJ1-4; 7 nucleotides line up with TRBD1. V shed 10 bases, J shed 7 bases, and the junction held 9 bases outside the gene matches. CDR3 length: 13 amino acids. The germline gives CDR1 PRHDT, CDR2 FYEKMQ (reference sequence). CDR3 loop: CATGDRAAEKLFF. The CDR3 DNA sequence: TGTGCCACCGGAGACAGGGCTGCTGAAAAACTGTTTTTT.

This chain connects TRBV28 to TRBJ1-1; 11 bases agree with TRBD1. This CDR3 spans 15 amino acids. V lost 2 bases to trimming and J lost 5 bases; unmatched junction nucleotides: 4. Germline CDR1 reads MDHEN; CDR2 reads SYDVKM. CDR3 sequence: CASSLMDRGRTEAFF. For the CDR3, the DNA is TGTGCCAGCAGTTTAATGGACAGGGGGCGGACTGAAGCTTTCTTT.

The V and J genes are TRBV24-1 and TRBJ2-1, with 16 nucleotides matching TRBD2. The CDR3 spans 17 residues. Germline lookup yields CDR1 KGHDR and CDR2 SFDVKD. The junction had 6 bases not matched to a gene; V was cut back by 4 bases and J by 7 bases. In nucleotides, the CDR3 is TGTGCCACCAGTGACTCGGGACTAGCGGGGGGGGATAATGAGCAGTTCTTC. It is translated as CATSDSGLAGGDNEQFF.

The chain employs TRBV7-6 and TRBJ2-2, with 9 bases aligning to TRBD2. The CDR3 runs 15 residues. Trimming took 2 bases from V and 6 from J; bases not matched to a gene: 4. Germline-derived CDR1 and CDR2 are SGHVS and FNYEAQ. Here the CDR3 reads CASSLTAGGPGELFF. The CDR3 DNA reads as TGTGCCAGCAGCTTAACGGCGGGAGGGCCCGGGGAGCTGTTTTTT.

This clone showed up many times. This chain uses TRBV6-5 with TRBJ2-1; 10 bases are shared with TRBD2. With V trimmed by 6 bases and J by 3 bases, 2 bases remained unmatched. Germline values: CDR1 MNHEY, CDR2 SVGAGI. CDR3 length: 14 residues. CDR3 DNA: TGTGCCAGCAGAGCGGGAGGGGACTACAATGAGCAGTTCTTC. Residues: CASRAGGDYNEQFF.

This clone was detected once. The chain joins TRBV6-7 to TRBJ1-1; 8 positions agree with TRBD1. TRBV6-7 is reported as an ORF; its role is uncertain. V dropped 10 bases and J dropped 0; count of bases not matched to a gene: 4. The CDR3 covers 13 residues. The CDR3 DNA sequence: TGTGCCACCAGGACAGGGATGAACACTGAAGCTTTCTTT. This codes for CATRTGMNTEAFF.

The rearrangement joins TRBV14 to TRBJ1-1; D ambiguous. The CDR3 consists of 12 residues. The V gene lost 0 bases and the J gene lost 11 bases, with 10 bases spanning the gap. Germline V gene data show CDR1 as SGHDN and CDR2 as FVKESK. CDR3 residues: CASSQDGKAAFF. The CDR3, as DNA: TGTGCCAGCAGCCAAGACGGAAAAGCGGCTTTCTTT.

J is TRBJ1-5 and V is TRBV7-2; D remains ambiguous. V was clipped by 4 bases and J by 2 bases, with 6 bases between them. This CDR3 contains 13 residues. The germline V gene encodes CDR1 SGHTA and CDR2 FQGNSA. The chain's CDR3 is CASSYSGNQPQHF. CDR3 DNA sequence: TGTGCCAGCAGCTACAGTGGCAATCAGCCCCAGCATTTT.

The V and J genes are TRBV15 and TRBJ2-3; 9 nucleotides align to TRBD1. After removal of 6 bases from V and 1 base from J, the junction contained 8 bases not matched to a gene. The CDR3 is 16 residues long. Germline CDR1 LNHNV, CDR2 YYDKDF (reference sequence). The CDR3 loop is CATRLLTGGGTDTQYF. As DNA, the CDR3 is TGTGCCACCAGGCTGCTGACAGGGGGTGGCACAGATACGCAGTATTTT.

The chain uses TRBV10-2 and TRBJ2-1; 7 nucleotides line up with TRBD2. CDR3 length: 14 amino acids. Per germline, CDR1 WSHSY and CDR2 SAAADI. Trimming removed 2 bases from V and 8 bases from J; junction bases left unmatched: 6. The CDR3 DNA reads TGCGCCAGCAGTGAGGGCGGGAGAGCCTATGAGCAGTTCTTC. Translating it yields CASSEGGRAYEQFF.